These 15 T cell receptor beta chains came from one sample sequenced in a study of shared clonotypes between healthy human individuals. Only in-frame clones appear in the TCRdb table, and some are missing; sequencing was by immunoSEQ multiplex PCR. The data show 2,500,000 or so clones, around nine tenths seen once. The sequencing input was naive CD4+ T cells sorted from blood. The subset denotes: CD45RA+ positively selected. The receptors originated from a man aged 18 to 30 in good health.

The CDR3: CASSPIGMTPEAFF. The CDR3 bases are TGTGCCAGCAGCCCGATTGGGATGACGCCTGAAGCTTTCTTT. The chain couples TRBV5-5 to TRBJ1-1; D is unclear. Per the germline V gene, CDR1 is SGHKS and CDR2 is YYEKEE (reference sequence). The CDR3 runs to 14 residues. The V gene lost 4 bases and the J gene lost 6 bases, with 16 bases spanning the gap.

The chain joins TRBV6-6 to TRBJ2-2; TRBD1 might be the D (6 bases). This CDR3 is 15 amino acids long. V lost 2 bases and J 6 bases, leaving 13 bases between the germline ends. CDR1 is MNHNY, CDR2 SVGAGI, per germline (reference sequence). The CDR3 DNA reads TGTGCCAGCAGTTACATGGACAGTTCGGCCGGGGAGCTGTTTTTT. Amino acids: CASSYMDSSAGELFF.

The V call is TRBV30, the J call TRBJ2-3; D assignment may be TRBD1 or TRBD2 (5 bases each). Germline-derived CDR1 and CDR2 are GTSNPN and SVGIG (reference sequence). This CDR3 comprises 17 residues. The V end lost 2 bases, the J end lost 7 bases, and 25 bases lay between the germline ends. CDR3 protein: CAWSKPGTTPNPYTQYF. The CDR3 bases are TGTGCCTGGAGTAAGCCCGGGACCACCCCAAACCCTTATACGCAGTATTTT.

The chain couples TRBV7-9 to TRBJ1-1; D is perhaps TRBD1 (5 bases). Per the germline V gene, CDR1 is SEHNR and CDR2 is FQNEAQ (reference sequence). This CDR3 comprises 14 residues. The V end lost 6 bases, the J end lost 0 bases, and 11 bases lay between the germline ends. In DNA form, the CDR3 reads TGTGCCAGCAGTCAGAGACAGATGAACACTGAAGCTTTCTTT. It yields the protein CASSQRQMNTEAFF.

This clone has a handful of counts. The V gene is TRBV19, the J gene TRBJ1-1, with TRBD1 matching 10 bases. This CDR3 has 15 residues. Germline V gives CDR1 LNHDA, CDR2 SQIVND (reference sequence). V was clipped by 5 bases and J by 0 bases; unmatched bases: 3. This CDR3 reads CASSETGGLNTEAFF. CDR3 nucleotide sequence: TGTGCCAGTAGTGAGACAGGGGGCTTGAACACTGAAGCTTTCTTT.

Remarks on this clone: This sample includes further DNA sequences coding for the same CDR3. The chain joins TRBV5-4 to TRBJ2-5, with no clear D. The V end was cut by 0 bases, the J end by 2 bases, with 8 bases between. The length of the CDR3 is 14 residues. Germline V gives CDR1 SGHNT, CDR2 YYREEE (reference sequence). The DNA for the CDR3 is TGTGCCAGCAGCTTGGACTCCCTTCAAGAGACCCAGTACTTC. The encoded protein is CASSLDSLQETQYF.

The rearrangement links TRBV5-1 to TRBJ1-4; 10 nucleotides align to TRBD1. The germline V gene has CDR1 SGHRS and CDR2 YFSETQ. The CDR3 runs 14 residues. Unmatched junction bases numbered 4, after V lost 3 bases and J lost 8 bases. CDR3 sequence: CASSSGQGFEKLFF. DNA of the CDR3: TGCGCCAGCAGCTCGGGACAGGGGTTCGAAAAACTGTTTTTT.

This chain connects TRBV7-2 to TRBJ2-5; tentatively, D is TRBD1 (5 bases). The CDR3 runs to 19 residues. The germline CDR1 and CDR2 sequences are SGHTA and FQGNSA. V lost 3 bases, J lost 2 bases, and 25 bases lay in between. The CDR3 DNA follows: TGTGCCAGCAGCTTTTGGGGCAGAGGCACCGGTACGAGTCAAGAGACCCAGTACTTC. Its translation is CASSFWGRGTGTSQETQYF.

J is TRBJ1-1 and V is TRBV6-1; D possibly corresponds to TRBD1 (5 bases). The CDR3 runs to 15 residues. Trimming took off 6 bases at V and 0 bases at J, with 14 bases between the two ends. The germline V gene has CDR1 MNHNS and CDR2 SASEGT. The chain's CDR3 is CASSPWDGVNTEAFF. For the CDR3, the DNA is TGTGCCAGCAGCCCATGGGACGGTGTGAACACTGAAGCTTTCTTT.

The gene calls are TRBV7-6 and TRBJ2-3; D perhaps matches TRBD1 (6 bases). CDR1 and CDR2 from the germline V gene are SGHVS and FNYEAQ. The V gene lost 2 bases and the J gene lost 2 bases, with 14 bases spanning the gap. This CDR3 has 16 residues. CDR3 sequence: CASSLKSGTPTDTQYF. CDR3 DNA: TGTGCCAGCAGCTTAAAGTCCGGGACACCCACAGATACGCAGTATTTT. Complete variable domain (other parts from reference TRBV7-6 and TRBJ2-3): GAGVSQSPRYKVTKRGQDVALRCDPISGHVSLYWYRQALGQGPEFLTYFNYEAQQDKSGLPNDRFSAERPEGSISTLTIQRTEQRDSAMYRCASSLKSGTPTDTQYFGPGTRLTVL.

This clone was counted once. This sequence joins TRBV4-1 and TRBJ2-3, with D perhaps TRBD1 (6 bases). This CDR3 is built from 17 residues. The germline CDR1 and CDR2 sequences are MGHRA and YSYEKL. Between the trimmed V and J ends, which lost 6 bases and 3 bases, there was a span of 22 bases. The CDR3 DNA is TGCGCCAGCAGGGCGAGGGAACAGGGAATTTTTACAGATACGCAGTATTTT. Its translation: CASRAREQGIFTDTQYF.

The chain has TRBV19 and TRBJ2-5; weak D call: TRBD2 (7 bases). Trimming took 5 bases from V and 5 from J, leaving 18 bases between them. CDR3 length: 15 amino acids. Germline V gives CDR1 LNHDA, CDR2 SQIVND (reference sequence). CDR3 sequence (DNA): TGTGCCAGTAGTCTCCCTGGGGGGGGCAGGGAGACCCAGTACTTC. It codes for CASSLPGGGRETQYF.

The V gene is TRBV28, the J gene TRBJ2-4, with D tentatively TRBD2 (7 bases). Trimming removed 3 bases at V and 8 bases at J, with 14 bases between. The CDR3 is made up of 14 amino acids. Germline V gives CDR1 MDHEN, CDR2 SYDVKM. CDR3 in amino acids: CASSLPGRGDIQYF. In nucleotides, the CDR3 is TGTGCCAGCAGTTTGCCGGGGAGGGGGGACATTCAGTACTTC.

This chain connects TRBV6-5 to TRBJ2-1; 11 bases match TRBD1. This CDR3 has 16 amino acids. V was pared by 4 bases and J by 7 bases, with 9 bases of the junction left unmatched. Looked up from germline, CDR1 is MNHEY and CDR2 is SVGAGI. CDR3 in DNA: TGTGCCAGCAGTTCTCTCCGGGACAGGGGGTTTAATGAGCAGTTCTTC. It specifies CASSSLRDRGFNEQFF.

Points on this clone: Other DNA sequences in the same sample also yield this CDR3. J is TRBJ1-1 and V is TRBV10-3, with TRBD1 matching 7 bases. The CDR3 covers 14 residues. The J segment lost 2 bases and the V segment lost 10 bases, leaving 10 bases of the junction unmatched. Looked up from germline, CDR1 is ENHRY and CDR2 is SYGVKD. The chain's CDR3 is CATGGGPLNTEAFF. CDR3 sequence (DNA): TGTGCCACAGGAGGGGGCCCCTTAAACACTGAAGCTTTCTTT.